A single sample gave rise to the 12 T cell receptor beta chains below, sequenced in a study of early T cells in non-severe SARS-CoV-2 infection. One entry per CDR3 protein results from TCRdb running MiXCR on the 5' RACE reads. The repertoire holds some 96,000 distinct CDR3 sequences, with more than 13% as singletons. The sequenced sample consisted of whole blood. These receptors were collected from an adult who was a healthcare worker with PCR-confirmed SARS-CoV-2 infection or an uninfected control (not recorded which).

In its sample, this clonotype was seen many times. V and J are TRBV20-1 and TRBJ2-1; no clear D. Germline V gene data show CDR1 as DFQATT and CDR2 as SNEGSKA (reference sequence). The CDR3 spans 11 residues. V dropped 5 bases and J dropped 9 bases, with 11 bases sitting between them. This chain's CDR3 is CSAAGVSEQFF. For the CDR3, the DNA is TGCAGTGCTGCTGGAGTTAGTGAGCAGTTCTTC.

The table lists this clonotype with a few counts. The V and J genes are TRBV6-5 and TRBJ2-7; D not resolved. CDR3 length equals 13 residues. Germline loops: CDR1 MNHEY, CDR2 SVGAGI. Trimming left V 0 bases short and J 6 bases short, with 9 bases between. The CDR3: CASSYSTGFEQYF. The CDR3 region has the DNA TGTGCCAGCAGTTACTCGACGGGTTTCGAGCAGTACTTC.

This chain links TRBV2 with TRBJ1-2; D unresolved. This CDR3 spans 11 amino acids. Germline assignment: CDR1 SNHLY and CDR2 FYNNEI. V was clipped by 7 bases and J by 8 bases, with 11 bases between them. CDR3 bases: TGTGCCAGCACCCTGGAGAGAGGCTACACCTTC. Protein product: CASTLERGYTF. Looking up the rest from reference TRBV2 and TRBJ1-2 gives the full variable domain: EPEVTQTPSHQVTQMGQEVILRCVPISNHLYFYWYRQILGQKVEFLVSFYNNEISEKSEIFDDQFSVERPDGSNFTLKIRSTKLEDSAMYFCASTLERGYTFGSGTRLTVV.

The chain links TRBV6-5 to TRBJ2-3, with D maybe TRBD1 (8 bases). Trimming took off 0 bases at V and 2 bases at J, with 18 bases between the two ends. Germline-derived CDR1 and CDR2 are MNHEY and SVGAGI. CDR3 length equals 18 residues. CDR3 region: CASSYSPGGTGITDTQYF. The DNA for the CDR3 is TGTGCCAGCAGTTACTCGCCCGGGGGGACAGGAATCACAGATACGCAGTATTTT.

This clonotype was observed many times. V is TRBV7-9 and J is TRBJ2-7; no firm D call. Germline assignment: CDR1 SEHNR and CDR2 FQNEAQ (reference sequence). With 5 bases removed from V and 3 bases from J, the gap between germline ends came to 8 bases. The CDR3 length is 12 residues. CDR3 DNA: TGTGCCAGCAGCCCAGACAACTACGAGCAGTACTTC. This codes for CASSPDNYEQYF.

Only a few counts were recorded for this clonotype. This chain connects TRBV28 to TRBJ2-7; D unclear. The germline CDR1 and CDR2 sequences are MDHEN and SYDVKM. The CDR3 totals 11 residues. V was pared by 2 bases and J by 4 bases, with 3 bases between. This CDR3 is CASSLVYEQYF. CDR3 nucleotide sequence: TGTGCCAGCAGTTTAGTGTACGAGCAGTACTTC.

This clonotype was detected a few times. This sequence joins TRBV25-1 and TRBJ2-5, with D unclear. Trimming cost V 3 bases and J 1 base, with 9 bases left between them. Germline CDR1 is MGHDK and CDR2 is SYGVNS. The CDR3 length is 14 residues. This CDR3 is CASSDSLSQETQYF. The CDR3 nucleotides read TGTGCCAGCAGTGACAGCCTCAGCCAAGAGACCCAGTACTTC.

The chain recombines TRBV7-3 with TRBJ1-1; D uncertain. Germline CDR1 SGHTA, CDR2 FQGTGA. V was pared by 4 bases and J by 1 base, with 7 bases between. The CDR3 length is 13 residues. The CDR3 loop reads CASSSGRNTEAFF. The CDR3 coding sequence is TGTGCCAGCAGCTCCGGACGGAACACTGAAGCTTTCTTT.

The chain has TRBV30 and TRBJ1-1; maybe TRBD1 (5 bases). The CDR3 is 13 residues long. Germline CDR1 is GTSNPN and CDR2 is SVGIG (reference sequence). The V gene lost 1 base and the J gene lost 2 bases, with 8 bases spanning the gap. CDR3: CAWSAQANTEAFF. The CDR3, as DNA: TGTGCCTGGAGTGCACAGGCAAACACTGAAGCTTTCTTT.

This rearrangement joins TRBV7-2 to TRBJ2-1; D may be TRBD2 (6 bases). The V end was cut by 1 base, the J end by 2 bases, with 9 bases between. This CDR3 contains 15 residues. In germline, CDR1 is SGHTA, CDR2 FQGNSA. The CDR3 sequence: CASSLDRGTYNEQFF. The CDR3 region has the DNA TGTGCCAGCAGCTTAGACCGGGGGACCTACAATGAGCAGTTCTTC.

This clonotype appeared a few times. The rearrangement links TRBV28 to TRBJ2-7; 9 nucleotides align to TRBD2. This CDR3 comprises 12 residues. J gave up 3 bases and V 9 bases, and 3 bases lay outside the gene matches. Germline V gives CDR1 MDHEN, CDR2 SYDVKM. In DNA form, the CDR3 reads TGTGCCAGTACTAGCGGGTTCTACGAGCAGTACTTC. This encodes CASTSGFYEQYF.

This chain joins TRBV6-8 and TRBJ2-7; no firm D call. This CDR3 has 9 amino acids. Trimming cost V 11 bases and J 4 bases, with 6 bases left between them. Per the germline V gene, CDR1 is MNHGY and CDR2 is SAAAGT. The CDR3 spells CARRYEQYF. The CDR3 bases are TGTGCCCGACGATACGAGCAGTACTTC.